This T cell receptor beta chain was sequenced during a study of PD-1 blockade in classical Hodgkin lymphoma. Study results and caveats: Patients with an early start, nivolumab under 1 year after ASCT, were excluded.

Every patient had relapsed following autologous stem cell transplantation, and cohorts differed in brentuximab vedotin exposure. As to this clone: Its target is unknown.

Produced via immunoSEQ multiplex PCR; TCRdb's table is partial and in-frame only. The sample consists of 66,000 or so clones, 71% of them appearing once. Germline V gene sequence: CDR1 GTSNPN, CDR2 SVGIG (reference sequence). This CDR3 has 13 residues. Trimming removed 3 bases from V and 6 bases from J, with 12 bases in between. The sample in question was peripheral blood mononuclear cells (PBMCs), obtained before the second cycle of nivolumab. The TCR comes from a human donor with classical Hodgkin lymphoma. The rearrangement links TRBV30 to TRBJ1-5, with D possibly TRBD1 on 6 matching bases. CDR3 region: CAWSPQGSQPQHF. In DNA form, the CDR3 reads TGTGCCTGGAGCCCACAGGGTAGTCAGCCCCAGCATTTT.